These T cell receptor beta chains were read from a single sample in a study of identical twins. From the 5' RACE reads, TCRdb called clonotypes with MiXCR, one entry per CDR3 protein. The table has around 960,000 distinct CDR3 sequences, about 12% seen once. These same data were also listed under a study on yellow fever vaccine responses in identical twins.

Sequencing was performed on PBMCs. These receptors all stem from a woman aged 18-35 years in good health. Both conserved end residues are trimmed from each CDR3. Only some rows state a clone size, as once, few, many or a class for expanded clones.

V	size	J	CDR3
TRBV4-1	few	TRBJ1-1	ASSQDLRTFEAF
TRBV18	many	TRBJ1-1	ASSPGAGNTEAF
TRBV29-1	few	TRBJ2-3	SAKGGQGALSTDTQY
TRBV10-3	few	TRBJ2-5	AIVGGPGETQY
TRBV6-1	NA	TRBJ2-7	ASRPGTAPYEQY
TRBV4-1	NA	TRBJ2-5	ASSQVAWGWETQY
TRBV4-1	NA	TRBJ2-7	ASSPSGHRGEQY
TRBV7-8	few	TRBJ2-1	ASSTPSDILRNNEQF
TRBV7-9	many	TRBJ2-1	ASSLVQGVYNEQF
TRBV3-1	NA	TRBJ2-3	ASSNTGTSSADTQY
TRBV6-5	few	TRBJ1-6	ASSYRNSPLH
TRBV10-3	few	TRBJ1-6	AISEDGSPLH
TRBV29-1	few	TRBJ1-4	SVWREKLF
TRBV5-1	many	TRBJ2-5	ASSSNQETQY
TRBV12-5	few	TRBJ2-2	ASGLVVWSGQAANTGELF
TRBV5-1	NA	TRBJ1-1	ASRTGPNTEAF
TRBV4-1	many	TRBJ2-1	ASSQDFTPPNEQF
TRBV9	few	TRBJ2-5	ASSVVWRVENEETQY
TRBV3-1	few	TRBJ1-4	ASSQWTGNEKLF
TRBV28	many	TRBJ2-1	ATLGKRQF
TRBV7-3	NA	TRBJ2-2	ASSLSLLAVNTGELF
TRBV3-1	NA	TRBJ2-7	ASSQVAGVAYEQY
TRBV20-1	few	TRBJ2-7	SAYDRNSYEQY
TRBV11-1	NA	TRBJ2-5	ASSRGDSLTQETQY
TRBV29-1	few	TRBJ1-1	SSNRGGTEAF
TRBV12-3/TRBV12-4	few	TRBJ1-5	ASTTLSSNQPQH
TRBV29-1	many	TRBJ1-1	SVTGDYMNTEAF
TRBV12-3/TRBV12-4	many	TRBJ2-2	ASSLGAAGIGELF
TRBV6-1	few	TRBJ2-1	ASSESQGAYNEQF
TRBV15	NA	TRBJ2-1	ATSREGVLAEILSYNEQF
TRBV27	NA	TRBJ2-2	ASSLLASGGPAGELF
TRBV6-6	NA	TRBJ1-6	ASSYLTGDRGTLH
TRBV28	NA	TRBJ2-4	ASSQYPGLDAKNIQY
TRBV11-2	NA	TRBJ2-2	ASSLMGLAKNTGELF
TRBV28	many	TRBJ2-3	ASTQGGTSGRMGTQY
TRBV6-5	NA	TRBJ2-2	ASSYSTSSENTGELF
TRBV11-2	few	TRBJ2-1	ASSPRVLAGGPRNEQF
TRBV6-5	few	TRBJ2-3	ASSYSAVIDTQY
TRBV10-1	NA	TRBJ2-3	ASSDGLAPLDTQY
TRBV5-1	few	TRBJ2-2	ASSLGISVDTGELF
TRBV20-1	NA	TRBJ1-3	SARALGGNTIY
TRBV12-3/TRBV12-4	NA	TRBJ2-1	ASTLLAGAGNEQF
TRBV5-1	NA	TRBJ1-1	ASNSGGMNTEAF
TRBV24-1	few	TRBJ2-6	ATSDPSVSGANVLT
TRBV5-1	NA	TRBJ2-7	ASRRSGSYEQY
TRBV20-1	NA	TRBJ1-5	SARDKSVPQH
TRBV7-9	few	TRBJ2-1	ASSLGFLGGEQF
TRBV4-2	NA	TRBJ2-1	ASRPPGQETNEQF
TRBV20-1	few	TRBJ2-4	SARDHRVVGAKNIQY
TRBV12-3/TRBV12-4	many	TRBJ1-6	ASSPQGWGNSPLH
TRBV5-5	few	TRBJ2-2	ASSLREGSTGELF
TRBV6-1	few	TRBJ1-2	ASTHSPGDYGYT
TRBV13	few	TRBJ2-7	ASSLGSGLTSGTREQY
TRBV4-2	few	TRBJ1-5	ASSQETGTNQPQH
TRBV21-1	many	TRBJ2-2	ASSGTLNTGELF
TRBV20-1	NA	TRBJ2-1	SASFLAGAYNEQF